The source of this T cell receptor (beta chain) is a study of blood T cell repertoires in COVID-19. CDR1 SGHRS and CDR2 YFSETQ come from the germline V gene. With 3 bases clipped from V and 6 bases from J, the junction kept 8 bases outside the gene matches. This CDR3 is built from 15 residues. Assay: immunoSEQ multiplex PCR; the TCRdb copy retains only in-frame clones and omits some. This repertoire shows about 180,000 clones, around 86% found once; its top ten account for less than 3.5%. The chain combines TRBV5-1 with TRBJ1-1, with 10 bases lining up with TRBD1. Sequenced input: peripheral blood. The source of this sequence is a woman younger than 45 with active or convalescent COVID-19. The CDR3 sequence is CASSSPGQGYAEAFF. CDR3 bases: TGCGCCAGCAGCTCACCGGGACAGGGGTATGCTGAAGCTTTCTTT. The complete variable domain, with remaining parts taken from reference TRBV5-1 and TRBJ1-1, reads KAGVTQTPRYLIKTRGQQVTLSCSPISGHRSVSWYQQTPGQGLQFLFEYFSETQRNKGNFPGRFSGRQFSNSRSEMNVSTLELGDSALYLCASSSPGQGYAEAFFGQGTRLTVV.